This passage covers 14 T cell receptor beta chains from one sample sequenced in a study of immune cell composition in non-small cell lung cancer. Sequencing was performed with immunoSEQ multiplex PCR; in TCRdb, only in-frame clones are kept and a portion is missing. The table records approximately 1,100 clones, 65% to 70% of them present only once. The sample was lung tumor tissue. These receptor sequences come from a human donor with non-small cell lung cancer.

By share of the sample, this clone is large (0.1 to 1%). The V gene is TRBV7-2, the J gene TRBJ1-6, with 7 nucleotides matching TRBD1. V lost 4 bases, J lost 7 bases, and 4 bases stayed unmatched. The CDR3 consists of 14 residues. The germline V gene has CDR1 SGHTA and CDR2 FQGNSA. CDR3 sequence: CASSWDSGNSPLHF. CDR3 DNA sequence: TGTGCCAGCAGCTGGGACAGTGGAAATTCACCCCTCCACTTT.

A few counts support this clone. The rearrangement uses TRBV19 and TRBJ1-1; 8 bases align to TRBD1. The trim removed 9 bases at V and 4 bases at J, leaving 10 bases unmatched. CDR1 and CDR2 from the germline V gene are LNHDA and SQIVND (reference sequence). The CDR3 has 14 residues. The CDR3 DNA follows: TGTGCCAGCGTCGACAGGGGACACTTCACTGAAGCTTTCTTT. This gives the protein CASVDRGHFTEAFF. The full variable domain, its missing parts supplied by reference TRBV19 and TRBJ1-1, is DGGITQSPKYLFRKEGQNVTLSCEQNLNHDAMYWYRQDPGQGLRLIYYSQIVNDFQKGDIAEGYSVSREKKESFPLTVTSAQKNPTAFYLCASVDRGHFTEAFFGQGTRLTVV.

The chain combines TRBV4-2 with TRBJ2-3; 11 positions match TRBD2. This CDR3 is 16 amino acids long. With V trimmed by 1 base and J by 3 bases, 3 bases remained unmatched. From germline, CDR1 is LGHNA and CDR2 YNFKEQ. The CDR3 loop reads CASSQGLAGGTDTQYF. The DNA of the CDR3 is TGTGCCAGCAGCCAAGGGCTAGCGGGGGGAACAGATACGCAGTATTTT.

V and J are TRBV7-8 and TRBJ2-3; TRBD2 is a possible D gene (6 bases). The germline V gene encodes CDR1 SGHVS and CDR2 FQNEAQ. This CDR3 is 15 amino acids long. Trimming pared 3 bases from V and 4 bases from J, leaving 14 bases between. The CDR3 loop is CASSFTSGGADTQYF. The CDR3 nucleotides read TGTGCCAGCAGCTTTACTTCCGGGGGTGCAGATACGCAGTATTTT.

This rearrangement joins TRBV9 to TRBJ2-3, with a weak D call TRBD2 (7 bases). In germline, CDR1 is SGDLS, CDR2 YYNGEE. CDR3 length equals 14 residues. V dropped 9 bases and J dropped 3 bases, with 17 bases sitting between them. This CDR3 reads CATPGGGGTDTQYF. In nucleotides, the CDR3 is TGTGCCACACCCGGAGGGGGGGGGACAGATACGCAGTATTTT.

The rearrangement joins TRBV30 to TRBJ1-4; D remains unclear. This CDR3 is built from 11 residues. CDR1 is GTSNPN, CDR2 SVGIG, per germline (reference sequence). The V end lost 4 bases, the J end lost 8 bases, and 8 bases lay between the germline ends. CDR3 nucleotides: TGTGCCTGGACCTGGAGAGAAAAACTGTTTTTT. It codes for CAWTWREKLFF.

The chain uses TRBV19 and TRBJ1-5, with D maybe TRBD1 (5 bases). Trimming removed 10 bases at V and 4 bases at J, with 23 bases between. The CDR3 totals 16 residues. The V gene's germline CDR1 is LNHDA and CDR2 SQIVND (reference sequence). The CDR3 sequence is CATSIRGEGNNQPQHF. The CDR3 nucleotides read TGTGCCACCTCAATTAGGGGTGAAGGCAATAATCAGCCCCAGCATTTT.

This clone was seen only a few times. The rearrangement uses TRBV6-6 and TRBJ1-4, with 7 positions matching TRBD1. CDR3 length equals 15 residues. Germline assignment: CDR1 MNHNY and CDR2 SVGAGI (reference sequence). The junction had 9 bases not matched to a gene; V was cut back by 3 bases and J by 8 bases. CDR3 amino acids: CASSYHIPGGEKLFF. The CDR3 DNA reads as TGTGCCAGCAGTTATCATATCCCAGGGGGAGAAAAACTGTTTTTT.

The genes are TRBV7-5 and TRBJ2-1; TRBD2, the table's D call, lacks a check against the DNA. TRBV7-5 is classified as a pseudogene. The CDR3 has 15 residues. CDR3 in DNA: TGTGCCAGCAGCTTAGGTGGAGGCTCCTACAATGAGCAGTTCTTC. Protein sequence: CASSLGGGSYNEQFF.

The J gene is TRBJ1-1, the V gene TRBV4-3; TRBD1 might be the D (5 bases). There are 14 residues in the CDR3. Germline V gene sequence: CDR1 LGHNA, CDR2 YSLEER. Trimming pared 6 bases from V and 3 bases from J, leaving 14 bases between. DNA for the CDR3: TGCGCCAGCAGTGTCTTGGGGGGGGACACTGAAGCTTTCTTT. Encoded protein: CASSVLGGDTEAFF.

The chain couples TRBV5-4 to TRBJ1-1; D is perhaps TRBD1 (6 bases). The V gene's germline CDR1 is SGHNT and CDR2 YYREEE (reference sequence). The CDR3 contains 14 residues. Between the trimmed V and J ends, which lost 4 bases and 3 bases, there was a span of 13 bases. CDR3 sequence (DNA): TGTGCCAGCAGCCGAATTAAGGGGGACACTGAAGCTTTCTTT. Its translation: CASSRIKGDTEAFF.

The V call is TRBV7-2, the J call TRBJ1-4, with TRBD1 as a possible D gene (5 bases). The V end was cut by 1 base, the J end by 4 bases, with 7 bases between. The CDR3 length is 14 residues. The germline V gene has CDR1 SGHTA and CDR2 FQGNSA. CDR3 region: CASSLGTNNEKLFF. For the CDR3, the DNA is TGTGCCAGCAGCTTAGGGACAAATAATGAAAAACTGTTTTTT.

J is TRBJ2-3 and V is TRBV5-1; 8 bases are a match to TRBD2. V lost 1 base and J lost 0; bases outside the gene matches: 4. There are 16 residues in the CDR3. The V gene's germline CDR1 is SGHRS and CDR2 YFSETQ. The CDR3, as DNA: TGCGCCAGCAGCTTGACGGGGGGGACTAGCACAGATACGCAGTATTTT. Translating it yields CASSLTGGTSTDTQYF. The full variable domain, in which reference TRBV5-1 and TRBJ2-3 provide the parts outside the CDR3, is KAGVTQTPRYLIKTRGQQVTLSCSPISGHRSVSWYQQTPGQGLQFLFEYFSETQRNKGNFPGRFSGRQFSNSRSEMNVSTLELGDSALYLCASSLTGGTSTDTQYFGPGTRLTVL.

The chain recombines TRBV7-2 with TRBJ1-4; perhaps TRBD1 as D (6 bases). V was pared by 5 bases and J by 0 bases, with 10 bases between. The CDR3 loop spans 15 amino acids. Germline V lookup: CDR1 SGHTA, CDR2 FQGNSA. In DNA, the CDR3 is TGTGCCAGCAGCGTGGACAGTGCAACTAATGAAAAACTGTTTTTT. Its protein is CASSVDSATNEKLFF. The variable domain in full, with the rest retrieved from reference TRBV7-2 and TRBJ1-4, is GAGVSQSPSNKVTEKGKDVELRCDPISGHTALYWYRQSLGQGLEFLIYFQGNSAPDKSGLPSDRFSAERTGGSVSTLTIQRTQQEDSAVYLCASSVDSATNEKLFFGSGTQLSVL.